A selection of T cell receptor beta chains follows, all from one sample in a study of response to subunit inactivated influenza vaccine. TCRdb recomputed calls from the RT-PCR reads with MiXCR, one row per CDR3 protein. The data contain about 520,000 distinct CDR3 sequences, more than 7% of them singletons. The sequencing here drew on PBMCs from blood, taken roughly 24 months after vaccination. The receptor source for this set is a man between 50 and 70 years old who received an inactivated influenza vaccine. The CDR3 runs from the conserved cysteine through the conserved F or W. D genes are given only for firm matches. Not all rows give a size; the values are once, few, many and, for expanded clones, a class.

11	-	few	TRBJ2-5	TRBV5-1	CASRNAETQYF	TGCGCCAGCAGAAATGCCGAGACCCAGTACTTC
15	TRBD2	few	TRBJ2-5	TRBV5-1	CASSLSGDNQETQYF	TGCGCCAGCAGCTTGAGCGGGGATAACCAAGAGACCCAGTACTTC
15	TRBD1	few	TRBJ2-1	TRBV6-1	CASSRQGNSYNEQFF	TGTGCCAGCAGCCGACAGGGGAACTCCTACAATGAGCAGTTCTTC
16	-	few	TRBJ2-5	TRBV4-3	CASSQVQGLGKETQYF	TGCGCCAGCAGCCAAGTACAGGGTTTGGGGAAAGAGACCCAGTACTTC
18	-	-	TRBJ2-3	TRBV20-1	CSATNGYGPLRSTDTQYF	TGCAGTGCTACGAACGGATACGGGCCCCTGCGGAGCACAGATACGCAGTATTTT
15	TRBD1	few	TRBJ2-2	TRBV5-1	CASNTDRGISGELFF	TGCGCCAGCAACACGGACAGGGGGATATCCGGGGAGCTGTTTTTT
20	TRBD2	many	TRBJ2-7	TRBV7-3	CASSFIIAGENIQIRYEQYF	TGTGCCAGCAGCTTTATCATCGCGGGAGAGAATATACAAATACGCTACGAGCAGTACTTC
17	TRBD2	few	TRBJ2-4	TRBV12-3/TRBV12-4	CASSLSSELAAKNIQYF	TGTGCCAGCAGTTTGTCCTCTGAACTAGCGGCCAAAAACATTCAGTACTTC
15	TRBD1	few	TRBJ1-1	TRBV12-3/TRBV12-4	CASSQPGTVFTEAFF	TGTGCCAGCAGTCAACCAGGGACAGTCTTCACTGAAGCTTTCTTT
16	TRBD2	-	TRBJ2-1	TRBV5-1	CASKERPGLEWGEQFF	TGCGCCAGCAAGGAGAGACCGGGACTAGAGTGGGGTGAGCAGTTCTTC
16	TRBD1	-	TRBJ2-2	TRBV7-8	CASSLAGQGVTGELFF	TGTGCCAGCAGCTTAGCGGGACAGGGGGTCACCGGGGAGCTGTTTTTT
14	-	many	TRBJ2-3	TRBV5-1	CASSLSRVTDTQYF	TGCGCCAGCAGCTTATCGCGAGTCACAGATACGCAGTATTTT